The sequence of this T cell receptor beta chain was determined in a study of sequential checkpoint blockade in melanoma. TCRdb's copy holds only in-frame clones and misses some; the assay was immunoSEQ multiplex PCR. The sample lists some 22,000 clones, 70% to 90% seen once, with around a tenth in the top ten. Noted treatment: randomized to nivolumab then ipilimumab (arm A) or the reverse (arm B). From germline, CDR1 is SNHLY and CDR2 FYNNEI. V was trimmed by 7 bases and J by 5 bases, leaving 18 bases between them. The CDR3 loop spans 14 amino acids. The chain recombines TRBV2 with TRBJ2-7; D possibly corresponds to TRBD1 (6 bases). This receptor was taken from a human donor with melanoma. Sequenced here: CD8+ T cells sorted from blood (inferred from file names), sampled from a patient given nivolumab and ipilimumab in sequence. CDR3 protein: CASTQPASGDEQYF. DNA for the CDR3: TGTGCCAGCACCCAACCGGCTTCAGGGGACGAGCAGTACTTC.